Presented here are 27 T cell receptor beta chains from one specimen sequenced in a study of cytomegalovirus exposure and HLA in healthy donors (dated by TCRdb to the late 2010s). Library preparation was by the immunoSEQ multiplex PCR assay. For the multiplex PCR, a mixture combining 60 forward primers for TCR Vbeta segments and 13 reverse primers for TCR Jbeta segments was used. This is the immuneACCESS table as TCRdb keeps it, with only in-frame sequences that have V and J called. A part of the clones is gone; compared with another copy, unresolved V genes explain less than half, and the rest is unexplained. The sample yields tens of thousands of clones; approximately 55% were counted once. 6.2% of the sample is taken by the ten largest. Specimen: PBMCs. The receptors shown here come from a woman aged 40-49 years in good health and CMV-seropositive.

This clone has only a few counts. V is TRBV30 and J is TRBJ2-5, with D possibly TRBD2 on 5 matching bases. Germline V gene data show CDR1 as GTSNPN and CDR2 as SVGIG (reference sequence). The CDR3 contains 15 residues. V lost 1 base and J lost 5, with 17 bases in between. CDR3 in DNA: TGTGCCTGGAGTGAACTAGACTTCGGGGAGGAGACCCAGTACTTC. The encoded protein is CAWSELDFGEETQYF. Using reference TRBV30 and TRBJ2-5 for the parts outside the CDR3, the full variable domain is SQTIHQWPATLVQPVGSPLSLECTVEGTSNPNLYWYRQAAGRGLQLLFYSVGIGQISSEVPQNLSASRPQDRQFILSSKKLLLSDSGFYLCAWSELDFGEETQYFGPGTRLLVL.

The rearrangement links TRBV5-1 to TRBJ2-5; 7 bases match TRBD2. In germline, CDR1 is SGHRS, CDR2 YFSETQ. V lost 5 bases and J lost 2; bases outside the gene matches: 3. The CDR3 covers 13 residues. Here the CDR3 DNA reads TGCGCCAGCAGAAGGGGACTACAAGAGACCCAGTACTTC. Residues: CASRRGLQETQYF.

In its sample, this clone was seen a few times. This rearrangement joins TRBV27 to TRBJ1-5; D call uncertain. The germline V gene has CDR1 MNHEY and CDR2 SMNVEV (reference sequence). The CDR3 consists of 13 residues. Trimming took 5 bases from V and 6 from J, leaving 11 bases between them. CDR3 region: CASSPRRGQPQHF. DNA of the CDR3: TGTGCCAGCAGTCCCCGGAGAGGTCAGCCCCAGCATTTT.

The chain has TRBV11-2 and TRBJ2-1; no clear D gene. Per the germline V gene, CDR1 is SGHAT and CDR2 is FQNNGV. V was clipped by 0 bases and J by 7 bases, with 7 bases between them. The CDR3 runs to 13 residues. CDR3 DNA: TGTGCCAGCAGCTTAGATACGGTGAATGAGCAGTTCTTC. It codes for CASSLDTVNEQFF.

The rearrangement links TRBV27 to TRBJ2-7; a weak D match, TRBD1 (6 bases). V was clipped by 2 bases and J by 2 bases, with 10 bases between them. The CDR3 consists of 14 residues. Germline V gene data show CDR1 as MNHEY and CDR2 as SMNVEV (reference sequence). The CDR3 bases are TGTGCCAGCAGTTTACAGGGGACCACCTACGAGCAGTACTTC. Protein product: CASSLQGTTYEQYF.

This clone was found a few times. The chain recombines TRBV28 with TRBJ1-1, with D tentatively TRBD1 (6 bases). From germline, CDR1 is MDHEN and CDR2 SYDVKM. The germline V and J ends were trimmed by 3 bases and 13 bases, with 21 bases remaining between them. The CDR3 is 14 residues long. The CDR3 reads CASSFGGQFPRVFF. In DNA form, the CDR3 reads TGTGCCAGCAGTTTCGGGGGGCAATTCCCAAGAGTTTTCTTT.

V gene TRBV18 combines with J gene TRBJ1-2; 12 bases line up with TRBD1. Per germline, CDR1 KGHSH and CDR2 LQKENI. V shed 5 bases, J shed 6 bases, and the junction held 1 base outside the gene matches. This CDR3 is 13 amino acids long. The CDR3 protein is CASSGTGGDGYTF. The CDR3 bases are TGTGCCAGCTCAGGGACAGGGGGCGATGGCTACACCTTC.

Details on this clone: As the CDR3 is not closed by the conserved phenylalanine or tryptophan, this likely results from a read error. The rearrangement joins TRBV19 to TRBJ2-3; TRBD2 matches 7 bases. The trim removed 6 bases at V and 6 bases at J, leaving 9 bases unmatched. The CDR3 consists of 14 residues. The germline V gene encodes CDR1 LNHDA and CDR2 SQIVND (reference sequence). CDR3 DNA: TGTGCCAGTAGAGGACTAGGGCACATTGATACGCAGTATCTT. Its protein product is CASRGLGHIDTQYL.

This chain joins TRBV2 and TRBJ1-3, with a tentative D call TRBD1 (5 bases). The germline V gene has CDR1 SNHLY and CDR2 FYNNEI. Trimming removed 3 bases at V and 4 bases at J, with 10 bases between. The CDR3 is 14 amino acids. Written as DNA, the CDR3 is TGTGCCAGCAGTGAGAAAGGGGCGGGAAACACCATATATTTT. Encoded protein: CASSEKGAGNTIYF.

Only a few counts were recorded for this clone. The gene calls are TRBV6-1 and TRBJ2-2, with D possibly matching TRBD2 (8 bases). The length of the CDR3 is 14 residues. The germline V gene encodes CDR1 MNHNS and CDR2 SASEGT. Trimming stripped 9 bases from V and 7 bases from J, with 18 bases between. CDR3 sequence reads: CASREGAGNGELFF. For the CDR3, the DNA is TGTGCCAGTCGGGAGGGGGCGGGTAACGGGGAGCTGTTTTTT.

A few counts support this clone. The CDR3 protein is CSVEIGGGVMFF. CDR3 bases: TGCAGCGTTGAAATCGGGGGAGGGGTGATGTTTTTT. The chain uses TRBV29-1 and TRBJ1-4, with D possibly TRBD1 on 5 matching bases. The CDR3 is 12 amino acids. V lost 2 bases and J 15 bases, leaving 16 bases between the germline ends. CDR1 and CDR2 from the germline V gene are SQVTM and ANQGSEA.

CDR3 amino acids: CASWASGGDPGNEQFF. CDR3 bases: TGCGCCAGCTGGGCTAGCGGGGGGGACCCTGGGAATGAGCAGTTCTTC. The rearrangement links TRBV5-1 to TRBJ2-1, with TRBD2 matching 12 bases. The CDR3 runs 16 residues. Germline loops: CDR1 SGHRS, CDR2 YFSETQ. V dropped 7 bases and J dropped 7; count of bases not matched to a gene: 12.

This rearrangement joins TRBV5-1 to TRBJ2-1, with a tentative D call TRBD2 (6 bases). Trimming took off 2 bases at V and 4 bases at J, with 10 bases between the two ends. This CDR3 comprises 14 residues. Looked up from germline, CDR1 is SGHRS and CDR2 is YFSETQ. DNA of the CDR3: TGCGCCAGCAGCTTTGGGGACTCTTACAATGAGCAGTTCTTC. This codes for CASSFGDSYNEQFF.

This clone occurred a few times. The CDR3 protein is CASSLGLSTDTQYF. CDR3 nucleotide sequence: TGTGCCAGCAGCCTGGGACTGAGCACAGATACGCAGTATTTT. The chain recombines TRBV7-2 with TRBJ2-3, with D perhaps TRBD2 (6 bases). The ends were cut back, 5 bases at V and 0 bases at J, with 9 bases in the middle. CDR3 length: 14 residues. Looked up from germline, CDR1 is SGHTA and CDR2 is FQGNSA.

The rearrangement uses TRBV11-3 and TRBJ2-1; perhaps TRBD2 as D (7 bases). The CDR3 length is 17 residues. V shed 1 base and J shed 6 bases, with 19 bases lying between them. In germline, CDR1 is SGHNT, CDR2 YENEEA. CDR3 in amino acids: CASSLGGGLRPGNEQFF. CDR3 bases: TGTGCCAGCAGCTTAGGGGGGGGGCTCCGGCCTGGCAATGAGCAGTTCTTC.

In this sample, this clone turned up a few times. The chain links TRBV30 to TRBJ2-1; TRBD1 aligns across 8 bases. The CDR3 has 14 residues. The germline gives CDR1 GTSNPN, CDR2 SVGIG (reference sequence). V lost 4 bases, J lost 5 bases, and 7 bases stayed unmatched. The CDR3 DNA reads TGTGCCTGGACTCAACTACAGGGGGACAATGAGCAGTTCTTC. Amino acid sequence: CAWTQLQGDNEQFF. The whole variable domain, filled in from reference TRBV30 and TRBJ2-1, reads SQTIHQWPATLVQPVGSPLSLECTVEGTSNPNLYWYRQAAGRGLQLLFYSVGIGQISSEVPQNLSASRPQDRQFILSSKKLLLSDSGFYLCAWTQLQGDNEQFFGPGTRLTVL.

This clone was counted between two and nine times. J is TRBJ2-1 and V is TRBV29-1; 7 bases line up with TRBD2. CDR3 length equals 14 residues. With 5 bases clipped from V and 4 bases from J, the junction kept 8 bases outside the gene matches. Germline V gene lookup returns CDR1 SQVTM and CDR2 ANQGSEA. The CDR3 spells CSVQAGVVYNEQFF. CDR3 sequence (DNA): TGCAGCGTTCAGGCGGGGGTAGTTTACAATGAGCAGTTCTTC.

The chain employs TRBV2 and TRBJ2-6; the D gene is possibly TRBD1 (7 bases). CDR3 length equals 17 residues. CDR1 is SNHLY and CDR2 is FYNNEI in the germline V gene. Trimming cost V 4 bases and J 2 bases, with 15 bases left between them. As DNA, the CDR3 is TGTGCCAGCAGTGTAGGCCAGGGGGGAACTGGGGCCAACGTCCTGACTTTC. The encoded protein is CASSVGQGGTGANVLTF. Full variable domain (remainder filled in from reference TRBV2 and TRBJ2-6): EPEVTQTPSHQVTQMGQEVILRCVPISNHLYFYWYRQILGQKVEFLVSFYNNEISEKSEIFDDQFSVERPDGSNFTLKIRSTKLEDSAMYFCASSVGQGGTGANVLTFGAGSRLTVL.

This clone showed up just once. V and J are TRBV28 and TRBJ2-2; the D gene is possibly TRBD1 (5 bases). Germline V gene sequence: CDR1 MDHEN, CDR2 SYDVKM. This CDR3 has 15 residues. Trimming shortened V by 6 bases and J by 5 bases, and 16 bases separated the two germline ends. Here the CDR3 DNA reads TGTGCCAGCAGCCCTACCCAGGGTTCGACCGGGGAGCTGTTTTTT. It specifies CASSPTQGSTGELFF. Drawing the rest from reference TRBV28 and TRBJ2-2, the complete variable domain is DVKVTQSSRYLVKRTGEKVFLECVQDMDHENMFWYRQDPGLGLRLIYFSYDVKMKEKGDIPEGYSVSREKKERFSLILESASTNQTSMYLCASSPTQGSTGELFFGEGSRLTVL.

The V call is TRBV2, the J call TRBJ1-5, with 9 bases fitting TRBD1. The CDR3 covers 13 residues. With 5 bases clipped from V and 6 bases from J, the junction kept 2 bases outside the gene matches. Germline V gene data show CDR1 as SNHLY and CDR2 as FYNNEI. CDR3 sequence reads: CASSRTGAQPQHF. For the CDR3, the DNA is TGTGCCAGCAGTCGGACAGGGGCTCAGCCCCAGCATTTT.

The chain combines TRBV2 with TRBJ2-5; 7 bases align to TRBD1. Germline lookup yields CDR1 SNHLY and CDR2 FYNNEI. The CDR3 is 15 amino acids. J was trimmed by 1 base and V by 2 bases; bases with no gene match: 4. CDR3 DNA sequence: TGTGCCAGCAGTGAACCGACAGGGACCCAAGAGACCCAGTACTTC. Its protein is CASSEPTGTQETQYF.

The rearrangement joins TRBV28 to TRBJ1-5, with 7 bases matching TRBD1. The V and J ends lost 5 bases and 6 bases, in that order; junction bases with no gene match: 7. The germline CDR1 and CDR2 sequences are MDHEN and SYDVKM. This CDR3 region has 14 residues. Written as DNA, the CDR3 is TGTGCCAGCAGTGTTGCAGGGGGTTTTCAGCCCCAGCATTTT. Amino acids: CASSVAGGFQPQHF.

The rearrangement uses TRBV5-4 and TRBJ2-5; D may be TRBD1 (5 bases). Germline CDR1 SGHNT, CDR2 YYREEE (reference sequence). The CDR3 has 13 amino acids. Trimming shortened V by 2 bases and J by 5 bases, and 10 bases separated the two germline ends. The CDR3 DNA reads as TGTGCCAGCAGCTTTCCAGGGTCGGAGACCCAGTACTTC. Protein product: CASSFPGSETQYF.

The rearrangement joins TRBV20-1 to TRBJ2-5, with no clear D. Germline CDR1 reads DFQATT; CDR2 reads SNEGSKA (reference sequence). The CDR3 is 11 amino acids. The ends were cut back, 6 bases at V and 5 bases at J, with 10 bases in the middle. The CDR3 is CSASDGETQYF. CDR3 sequence (DNA): TGCAGTGCGAGTGACGGGGAGACCCAGTACTTC.

The chain links TRBV2 to TRBJ2-7, with D tentatively TRBD1 (6 bases). Germline V gene sequence: CDR1 SNHLY, CDR2 FYNNEI. V was shortened by 8 bases and J by 2 bases, with 10 bases between the two germline ends. This CDR3 is built from 12 residues. Here the CDR3 reads CASSGTPYEQYF. In DNA form, the CDR3 reads TGTGCCAGCTCCGGGACACCCTACGAGCAGTACTTC.

The V call is TRBV5-1, the J call TRBJ1-2; D gene unclear. The ends were cut back, 4 bases at V and 3 bases at J, with 16 bases in the middle. The CDR3 sequence is 15 residues long. Germline values: CDR1 SGHRS, CDR2 YFSETQ. The CDR3 DNA is TGCGCCAGCAGCCCGAGCTACAGCGGTGACTATGGCTACACCTTC. It yields the protein CASSPSYSGDYGYTF.

The genes are TRBV6-4 and TRBJ2-3; TRBD2 aligns across 9 bases. The J segment lost 4 bases and the V segment lost 0 bases, leaving 5 bases of the junction unmatched. This CDR3 spans 16 amino acids. Germline lookup yields CDR1 MRHNA and CDR2 SNTAGT. The CDR3 DNA reads TGTGCCAGCAGTGACTCGACGAGCGGGGGGTCAGATACGCAGTATTTT. This translates into CASSDSTSGGSDTQYF.